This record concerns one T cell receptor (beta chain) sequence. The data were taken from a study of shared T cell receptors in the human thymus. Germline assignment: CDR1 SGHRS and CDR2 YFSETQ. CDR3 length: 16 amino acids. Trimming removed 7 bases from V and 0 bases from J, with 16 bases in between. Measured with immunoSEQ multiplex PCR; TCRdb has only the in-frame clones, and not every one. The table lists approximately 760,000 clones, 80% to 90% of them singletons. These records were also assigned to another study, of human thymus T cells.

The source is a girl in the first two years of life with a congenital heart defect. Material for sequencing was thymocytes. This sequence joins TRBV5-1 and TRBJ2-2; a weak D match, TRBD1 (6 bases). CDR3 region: CASSTGSRANTGELFF. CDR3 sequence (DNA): TGCGCCAGCTCCACAGGGAGCCGGGCGAACACCGGGGAGCTGTTTTTT.